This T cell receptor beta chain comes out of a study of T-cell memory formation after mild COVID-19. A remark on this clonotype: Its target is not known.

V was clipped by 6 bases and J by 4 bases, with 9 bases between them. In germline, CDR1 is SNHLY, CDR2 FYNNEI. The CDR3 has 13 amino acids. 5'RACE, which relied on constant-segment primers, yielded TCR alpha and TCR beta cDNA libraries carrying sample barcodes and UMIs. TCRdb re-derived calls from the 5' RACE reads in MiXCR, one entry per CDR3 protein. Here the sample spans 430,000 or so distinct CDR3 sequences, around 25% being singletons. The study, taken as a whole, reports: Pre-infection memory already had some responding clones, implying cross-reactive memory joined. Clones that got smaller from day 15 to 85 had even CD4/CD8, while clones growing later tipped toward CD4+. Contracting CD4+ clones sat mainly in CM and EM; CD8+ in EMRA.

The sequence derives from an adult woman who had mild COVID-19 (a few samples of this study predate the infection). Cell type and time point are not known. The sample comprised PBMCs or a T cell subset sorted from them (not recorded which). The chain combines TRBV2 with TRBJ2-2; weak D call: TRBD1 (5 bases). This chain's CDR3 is CASRGQSTGELFF. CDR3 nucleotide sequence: TGTGCCAGCAGGGGGCAGAGCACCGGGGAGCTGTTTTTT.